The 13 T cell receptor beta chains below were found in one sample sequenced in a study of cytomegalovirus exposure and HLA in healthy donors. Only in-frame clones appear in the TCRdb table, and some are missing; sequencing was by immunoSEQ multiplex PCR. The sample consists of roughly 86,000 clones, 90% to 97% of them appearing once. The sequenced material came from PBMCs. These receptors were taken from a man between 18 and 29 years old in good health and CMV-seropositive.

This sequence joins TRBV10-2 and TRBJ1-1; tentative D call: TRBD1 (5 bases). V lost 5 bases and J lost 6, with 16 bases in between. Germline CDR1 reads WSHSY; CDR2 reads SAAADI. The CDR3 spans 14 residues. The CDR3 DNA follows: TGCGCCAGCAGTCTGGGGGGGTCTGAGGCTGAAGCTTTCTTT. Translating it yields CASSLGGSEAEAFF.

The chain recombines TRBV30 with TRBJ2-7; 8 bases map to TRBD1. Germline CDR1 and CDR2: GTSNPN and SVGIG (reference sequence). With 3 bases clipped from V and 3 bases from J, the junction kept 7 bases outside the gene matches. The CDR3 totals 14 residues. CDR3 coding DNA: TGTGCCTGGAGGGGGGACAGGAACCTCTACGAGCAGTACTTC. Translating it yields CAWRGDRNLYEQYF.

CDR3 in DNA: TGTGCCAGCAGCCTGGGACTAGCGGGAAATGGCGATACGCAGTATTTT. Translation: CASSLGLAGNGDTQYF. This chain connects TRBV7-9 to TRBJ2-3, with 13 nucleotides matching TRBD2. Germline V gives CDR1 SEHNR, CDR2 FQNEAQ (reference sequence). The CDR3 is 16 residues long. With 5 bases clipped from V and 6 bases from J, the junction kept 8 bases outside the gene matches.

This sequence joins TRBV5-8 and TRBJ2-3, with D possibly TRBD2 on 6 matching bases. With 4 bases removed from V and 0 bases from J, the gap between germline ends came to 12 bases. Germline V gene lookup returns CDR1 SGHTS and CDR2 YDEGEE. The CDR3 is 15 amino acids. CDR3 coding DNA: TGTGCCAGCAGCGGGGGGTATCGTAGCACAGATACGCAGTATTTT. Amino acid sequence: CASSGGYRSTDTQYF.

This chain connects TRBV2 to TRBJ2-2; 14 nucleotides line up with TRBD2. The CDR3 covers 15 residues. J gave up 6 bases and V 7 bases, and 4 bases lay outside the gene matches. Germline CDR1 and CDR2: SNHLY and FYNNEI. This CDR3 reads CASTMGLAGAGELFF. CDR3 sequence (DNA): TGTGCCAGCACTATGGGACTAGCGGGAGCCGGGGAGCTGTTTTTT.

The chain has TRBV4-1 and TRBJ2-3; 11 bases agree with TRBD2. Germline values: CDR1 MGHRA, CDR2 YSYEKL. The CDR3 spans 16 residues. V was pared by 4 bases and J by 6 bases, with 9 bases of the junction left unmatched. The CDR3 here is CASSLGTSGGVDTQYF. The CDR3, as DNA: TGCGCCAGCAGCCTAGGGACTAGCGGAGGGGTGGATACGCAGTATTTT.

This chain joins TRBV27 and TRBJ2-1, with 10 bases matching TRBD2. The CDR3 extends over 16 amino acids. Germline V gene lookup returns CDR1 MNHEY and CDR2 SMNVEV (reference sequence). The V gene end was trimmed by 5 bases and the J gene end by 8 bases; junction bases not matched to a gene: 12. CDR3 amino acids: CASSPARAGGLDEQFF. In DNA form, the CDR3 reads TGTGCCAGCAGTCCTGCTAGAGCGGGAGGGCTCGATGAGCAGTTCTTC.

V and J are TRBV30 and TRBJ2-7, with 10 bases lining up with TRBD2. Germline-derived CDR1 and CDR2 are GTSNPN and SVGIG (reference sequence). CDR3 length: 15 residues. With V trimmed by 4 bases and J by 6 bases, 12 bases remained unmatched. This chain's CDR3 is CAWTSGLAGEPEQYF. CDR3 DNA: TGTGCCTGGACTAGCGGGCTAGCGGGAGAACCCGAGCAGTACTTC.

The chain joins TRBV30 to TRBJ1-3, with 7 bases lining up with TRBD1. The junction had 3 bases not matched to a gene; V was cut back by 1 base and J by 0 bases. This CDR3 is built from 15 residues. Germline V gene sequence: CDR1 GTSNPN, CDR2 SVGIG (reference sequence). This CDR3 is CAWSGGQSSGNTIYF. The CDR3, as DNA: TGTGCCTGGAGTGGGGGACAGAGCTCTGGAAACACCATATATTTT.

CDR3 DNA sequence: TGTGCCAGTAGAGCCGAAGACCAAGAGACCCAGTACTTC. Protein sequence: CASRAEDQETQYF. The chain links TRBV19 to TRBJ2-5; D gene ambiguous. The CDR3 totals 13 residues. CDR1 is LNHDA, CDR2 SQIVND, per germline (reference sequence). Trimming stripped 6 bases from V and 0 bases from J, with 8 bases between. The full variable domain, in which reference TRBV19 and TRBJ2-5 provide the parts outside the CDR3, is DGGITQSPKYLFRKEGQNVTLSCEQNLNHDAMYWYRQDPGQGLRLIYYSQIVNDFQKGDIAEGYSVSREKKESFPLTVTSAQKNPTAFYLCASRAEDQETQYFGPGTRLLVL.

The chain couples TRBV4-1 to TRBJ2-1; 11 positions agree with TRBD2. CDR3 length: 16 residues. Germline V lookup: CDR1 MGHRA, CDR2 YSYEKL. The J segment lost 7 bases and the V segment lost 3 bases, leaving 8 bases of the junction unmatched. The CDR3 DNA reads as TGCGCCAGCAGCCATAAGACTAGCGGGACCTTGAATGAGCAGTTCTTC. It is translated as CASSHKTSGTLNEQFF.

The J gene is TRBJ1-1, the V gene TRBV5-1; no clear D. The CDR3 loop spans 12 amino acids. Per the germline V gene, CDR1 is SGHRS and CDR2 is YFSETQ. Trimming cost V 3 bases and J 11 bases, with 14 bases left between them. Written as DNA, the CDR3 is TGCGCCAGCAGCTGGAAAGGAGGACGGGCTTTCTTT. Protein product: CASSWKGGRAFF.

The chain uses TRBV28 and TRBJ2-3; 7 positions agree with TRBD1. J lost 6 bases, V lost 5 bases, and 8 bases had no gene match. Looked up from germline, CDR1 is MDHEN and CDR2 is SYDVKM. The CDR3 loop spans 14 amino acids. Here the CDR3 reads CASSVTGVADTQYF. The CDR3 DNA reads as TGTGCCAGCAGTGTTACAGGGGTAGCGGATACGCAGTATTTT.